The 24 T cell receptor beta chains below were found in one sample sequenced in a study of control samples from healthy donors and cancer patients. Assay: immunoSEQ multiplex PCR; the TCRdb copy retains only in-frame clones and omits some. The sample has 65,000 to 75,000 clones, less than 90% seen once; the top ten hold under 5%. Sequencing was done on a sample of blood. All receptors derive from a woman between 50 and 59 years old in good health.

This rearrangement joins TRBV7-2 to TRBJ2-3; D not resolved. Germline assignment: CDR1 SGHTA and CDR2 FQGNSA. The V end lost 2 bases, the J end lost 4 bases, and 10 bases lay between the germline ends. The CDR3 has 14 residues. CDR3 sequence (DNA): TGTGCCAGCAGCTTATCCTATCCGCCAGATACGCAGTATTTT. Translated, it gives CASSLSYPPDTQYF.

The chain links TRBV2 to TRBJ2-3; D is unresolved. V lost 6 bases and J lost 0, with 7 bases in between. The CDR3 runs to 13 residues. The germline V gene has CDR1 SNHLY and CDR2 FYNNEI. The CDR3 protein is CASRGGSTDTQYF. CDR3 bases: TGTGCCAGCAGGGGCGGCAGCACAGATACGCAGTATTTT.

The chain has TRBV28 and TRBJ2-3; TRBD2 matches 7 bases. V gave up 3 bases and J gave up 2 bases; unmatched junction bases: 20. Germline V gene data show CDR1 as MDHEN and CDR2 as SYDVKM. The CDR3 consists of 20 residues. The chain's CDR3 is CASSFSPRGEDGPATDTQYF. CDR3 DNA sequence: TGTGCCAGCAGTTTTTCCCCCCGGGGGGAGGACGGACCAGCCACAGATACGCAGTATTTT.

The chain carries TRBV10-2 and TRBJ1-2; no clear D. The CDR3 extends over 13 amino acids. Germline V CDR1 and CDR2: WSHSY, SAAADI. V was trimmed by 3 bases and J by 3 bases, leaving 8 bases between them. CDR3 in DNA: TGCGCCAGCAGTGACAGGCTTGACTATGGCTACACCTTC. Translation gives CASSDRLDYGYTF.

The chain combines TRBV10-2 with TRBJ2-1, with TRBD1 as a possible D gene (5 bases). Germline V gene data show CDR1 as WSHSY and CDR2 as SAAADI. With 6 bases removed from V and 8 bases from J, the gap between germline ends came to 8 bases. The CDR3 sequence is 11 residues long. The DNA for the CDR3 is TGCGCCAGCAGAAGGGGCGATGAGCAGTTCTTC. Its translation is CASRRGDEQFF.

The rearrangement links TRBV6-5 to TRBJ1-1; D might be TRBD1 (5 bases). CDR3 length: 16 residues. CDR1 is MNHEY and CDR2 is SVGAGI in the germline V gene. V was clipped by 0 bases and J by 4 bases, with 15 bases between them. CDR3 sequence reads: CASSYSGPPFRTEAFF. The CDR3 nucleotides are TGTGCCAGCAGTTACTCGGGGCCACCTTTTCGCACTGAAGCTTTCTTT.

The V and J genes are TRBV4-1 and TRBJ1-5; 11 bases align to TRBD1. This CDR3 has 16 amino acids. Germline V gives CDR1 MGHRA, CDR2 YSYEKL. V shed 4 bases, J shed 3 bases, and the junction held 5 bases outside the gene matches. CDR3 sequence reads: CASSPLGQGANQPQHF. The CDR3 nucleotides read TGCGCCAGCAGCCCGCTAGGACAGGGGGCCAATCAGCCCCAGCATTTT.

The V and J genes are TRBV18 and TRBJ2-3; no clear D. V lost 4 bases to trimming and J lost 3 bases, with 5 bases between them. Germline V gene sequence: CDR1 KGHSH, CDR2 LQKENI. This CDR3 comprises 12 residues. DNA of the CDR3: TGTGCCAGCTCACGTTTGACAGATACGCAGTATTTT. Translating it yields CASSRLTDTQYF.

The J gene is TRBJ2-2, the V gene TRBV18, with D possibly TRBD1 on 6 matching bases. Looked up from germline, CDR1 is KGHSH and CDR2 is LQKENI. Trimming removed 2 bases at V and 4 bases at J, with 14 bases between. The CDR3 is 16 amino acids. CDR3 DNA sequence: TGTGCCAGCTCACCAAAAGGGCAGGGGTTCACCGGGGAGCTGTTTTTT. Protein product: CASSPKGQGFTGELFF.

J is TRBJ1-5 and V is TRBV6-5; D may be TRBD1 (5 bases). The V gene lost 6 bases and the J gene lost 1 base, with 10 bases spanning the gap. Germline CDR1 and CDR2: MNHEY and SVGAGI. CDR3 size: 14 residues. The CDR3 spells CASSASGSNQPQHF. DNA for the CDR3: TGTGCCAGCAGCGCCTCAGGGAGCAATCAGCCCCAGCATTTT.

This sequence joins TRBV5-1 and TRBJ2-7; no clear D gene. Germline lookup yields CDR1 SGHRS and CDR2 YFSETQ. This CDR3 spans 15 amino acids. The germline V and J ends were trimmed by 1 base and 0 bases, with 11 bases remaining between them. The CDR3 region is CASSLIGQASYEQYF. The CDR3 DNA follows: TGCGCCAGCAGCTTGATTGGGCAGGCCTCCTACGAGCAGTACTTC.

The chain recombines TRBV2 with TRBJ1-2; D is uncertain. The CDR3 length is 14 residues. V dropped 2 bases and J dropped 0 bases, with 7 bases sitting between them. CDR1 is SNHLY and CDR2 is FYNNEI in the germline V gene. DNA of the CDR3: TGTGCCAGCAGTGAAACTGCGTCTAACTATGGCTACACCTTC. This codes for CASSETASNYGYTF.

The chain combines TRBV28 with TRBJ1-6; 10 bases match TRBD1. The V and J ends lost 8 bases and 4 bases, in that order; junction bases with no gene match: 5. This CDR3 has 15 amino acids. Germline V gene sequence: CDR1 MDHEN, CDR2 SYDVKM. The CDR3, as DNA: TGTGCCAGCTGGACAGGGGGTCGATATAATTCACCCCTCCACTTT. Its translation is CASWTGGRYNSPLHF.

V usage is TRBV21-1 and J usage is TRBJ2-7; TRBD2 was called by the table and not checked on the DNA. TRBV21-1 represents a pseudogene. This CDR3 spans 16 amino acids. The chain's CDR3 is CASSIRKRGVNYEQYF. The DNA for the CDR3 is TGTGCCAGCAGCATCAGGAAGCGGGGGGTAAACTACGAGCAGTACTTC.

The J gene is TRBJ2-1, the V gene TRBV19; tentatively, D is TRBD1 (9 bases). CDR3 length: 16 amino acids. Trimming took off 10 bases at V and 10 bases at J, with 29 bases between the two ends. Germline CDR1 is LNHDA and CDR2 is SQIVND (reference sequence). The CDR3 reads CATASAGQGGGSEQFF. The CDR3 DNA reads TGTGCCACCGCTTCAGCGGGACAGGGCGGGGGGAGCGAGCAGTTCTTC.

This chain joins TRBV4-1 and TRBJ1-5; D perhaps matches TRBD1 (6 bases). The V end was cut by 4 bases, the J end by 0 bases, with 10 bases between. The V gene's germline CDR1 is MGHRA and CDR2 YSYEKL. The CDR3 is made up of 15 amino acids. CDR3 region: CASSLRGGSNQPQHF. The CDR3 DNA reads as TGCGCCAGCAGCCTGCGAGGGGGTAGCAATCAGCCCCAGCATTTT.

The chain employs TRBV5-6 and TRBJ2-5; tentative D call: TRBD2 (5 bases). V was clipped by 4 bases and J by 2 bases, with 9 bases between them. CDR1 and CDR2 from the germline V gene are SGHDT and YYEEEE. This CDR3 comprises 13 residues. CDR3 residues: CASSGGLQETQYF. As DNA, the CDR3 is TGTGCCAGCAGCGGAGGACTGCAAGAGACCCAGTACTTC.

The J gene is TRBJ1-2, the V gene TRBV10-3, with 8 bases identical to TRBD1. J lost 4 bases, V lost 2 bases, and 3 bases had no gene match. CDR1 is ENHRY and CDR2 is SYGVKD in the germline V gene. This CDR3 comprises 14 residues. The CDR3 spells CAISERTGPYGYTF. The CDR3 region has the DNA TGTGCCATCAGTGAGCGGACAGGGCCCTATGGCTACACCTTC.

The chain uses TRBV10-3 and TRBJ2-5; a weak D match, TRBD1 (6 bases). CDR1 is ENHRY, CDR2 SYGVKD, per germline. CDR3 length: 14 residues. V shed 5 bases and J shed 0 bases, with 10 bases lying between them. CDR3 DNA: TGTGCCATCAGTTCCGGGACACACCAAGAGACCCAGTACTTC. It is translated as CAISSGTHQETQYF.

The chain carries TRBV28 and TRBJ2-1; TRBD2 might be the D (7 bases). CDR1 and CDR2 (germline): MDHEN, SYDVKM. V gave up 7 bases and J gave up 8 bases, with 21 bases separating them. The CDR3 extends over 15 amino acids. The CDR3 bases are TGTGCCAGCACTAGGAGGGGGGGCGCGAGGGATGAGCAGTTCTTC. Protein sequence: CASTRRGGARDEQFF.

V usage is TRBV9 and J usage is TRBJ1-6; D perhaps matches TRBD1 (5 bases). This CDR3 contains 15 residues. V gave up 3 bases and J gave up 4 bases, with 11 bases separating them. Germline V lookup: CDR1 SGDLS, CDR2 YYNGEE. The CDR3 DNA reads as TGTGCCAGCAGCGCAGGAGACAGTTATAATTCACCCCTCCACTTT. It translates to CASSAGDSYNSPLHF.

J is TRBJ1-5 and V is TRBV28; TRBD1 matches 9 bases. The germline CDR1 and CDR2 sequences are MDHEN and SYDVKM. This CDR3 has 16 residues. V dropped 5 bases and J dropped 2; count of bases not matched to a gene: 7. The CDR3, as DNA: TGTGCCAGCAGTCTAAACAGGGGGCAGGGCAATCAGCCCCAGCATTTT. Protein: CASSLNRGQGNQPQHF. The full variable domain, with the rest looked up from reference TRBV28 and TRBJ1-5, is DVKVTQSSRYLVKRTGEKVFLECVQDMDHENMFWYRQDPGLGLRLIYFSYDVKMKEKGDIPEGYSVSREKKERFSLILESASTNQTSMYLCASSLNRGQGNQPQHFGDGTRLSIL.

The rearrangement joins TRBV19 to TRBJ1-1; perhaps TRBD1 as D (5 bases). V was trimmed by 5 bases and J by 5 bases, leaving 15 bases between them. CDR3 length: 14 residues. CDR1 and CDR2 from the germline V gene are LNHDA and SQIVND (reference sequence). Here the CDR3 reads CASSPWREGTEAFF. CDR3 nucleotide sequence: TGTGCCAGTAGTCCATGGAGGGAGGGGACTGAAGCTTTCTTT.

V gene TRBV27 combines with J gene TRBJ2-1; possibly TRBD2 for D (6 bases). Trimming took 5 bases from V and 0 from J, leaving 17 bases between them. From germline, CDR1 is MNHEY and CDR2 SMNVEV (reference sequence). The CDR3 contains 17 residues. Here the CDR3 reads CASSDLLVAASYNEQFF. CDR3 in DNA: TGTGCCAGCAGTGACCTTTTGGTAGCGGCCTCCTACAATGAGCAGTTCTTC.